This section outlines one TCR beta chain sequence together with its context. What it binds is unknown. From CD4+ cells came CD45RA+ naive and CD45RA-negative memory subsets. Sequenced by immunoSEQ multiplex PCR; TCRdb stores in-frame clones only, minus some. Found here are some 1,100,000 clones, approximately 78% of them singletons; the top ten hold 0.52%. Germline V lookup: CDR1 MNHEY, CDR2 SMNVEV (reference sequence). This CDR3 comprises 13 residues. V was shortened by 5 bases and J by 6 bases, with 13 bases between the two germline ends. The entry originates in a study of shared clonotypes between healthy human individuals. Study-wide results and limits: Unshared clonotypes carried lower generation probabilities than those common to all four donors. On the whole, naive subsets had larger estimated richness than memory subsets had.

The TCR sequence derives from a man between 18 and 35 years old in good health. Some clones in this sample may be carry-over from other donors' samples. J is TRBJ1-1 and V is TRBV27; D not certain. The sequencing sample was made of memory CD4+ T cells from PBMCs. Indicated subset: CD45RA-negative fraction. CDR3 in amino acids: CASSRSGMAEAFF. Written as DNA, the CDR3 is TGTGCCAGCAGTCGATCAGGCATGGCTGAAGCTTTCTTT.